The rows below give T cell receptor beta chains drawn from one sample of a study of blood T cells in healthy people across ages. Each CDR3 protein is one row after TCRdb ran MiXCR on the 5' RACE reads. Of 780,000 or so distinct CDR3 sequences listed, 20% to 25% are singletons. The same data also contributed to another study, on T cells of mothers and their children.

Sequencing used blood. These receptor sequences come from a boy aged 5-17 years in good health. Each CDR3 is given with its conserved first and last residue. D genes are given only for firm matches. Where a row states a size, it is once, few, many or the class of an expanded clone; other rows omit it.

V: TRBV29-1
size: once
J: TRBJ2-5
D: TRBD2
CDR3: CSVESGSSGLQETQYF
DNA: TGCAGCGTTGAATCGGGCTCTAGCGGACTCCAAGAGACCCAGTACTTC

V: TRBV10-3
size: NA
J: TRBJ2-3
D: NA
CDR3: CATRLGTDTQYF
DNA: TGTGCCACCCGACTGGGCACAGATACGCAGTATTTT

V: TRBV9
size: few
J: TRBJ2-1
D: NA
CDR3: CASSVALDRSYNEQFF
DNA: TGTGCCAGCAGCGTAGCTTTAGACAGGTCCTACAATGAGCAGTTCTTC

V: TRBV24-1
size: few
J: TRBJ1-5
D: NA
CDR3: CATSGLSSGPQHF
DNA: TGTGCCACCAGTGGTTTAAGCAGTGGGCCCCAGCATTTT

V: TRBV28
size: many
J: TRBJ2-1
D: NA
CDR3: CASRDNEQFF
DNA: TGTGCCAGCAGAGACAATGAGCAGTTCTTC

V: TRBV28
size: few
J: TRBJ2-5
D: NA
CDR3: CASSSVGGETQYF
DNA: TGTGCCAGCAGTTCGGTGGGTGGAGAGACCCAGTACTTC

V: TRBV6-1
size: NA
J: TRBJ1-6
D: NA
CDR3: CASSEERRTALGPTLHF
DNA: TGTGCCAGCAGTGAAGAGCGAAGGACAGCCCTAGGACCAACCCTCCACTTT

V: TRBV18
size: NA
J: TRBJ1-1
D: TRBD1
CDR3: CASCNQGVRNTEAFF
DNA: TGTGCCAGCTGCAATCAGGGGGTACGGAACACTGAAGCTTTCTTT

V: TRBV10-3
size: once
J: TRBJ2-7
D: NA
CDR3: CAISEGARSYEQYF
DNA: TGTGCCATCAGTGAGGGAGCGAGGTCCTACGAGCAGTACTTC

V: TRBV5-1
size: NA
J: TRBJ1-1
D: TRBD1
CDR3: CASRDRVGTEAFF
DNA: TGCGCCAGCAGAGACAGGGTCGGCACTGAAGCTTTCTTT

V: TRBV28
size: few
J: TRBJ2-3
D: NA
CDR3: CASSFGASDVMADTQYF
DNA: TGTGCCAGCAGTTTCGGAGCTAGTGACGTGATGGCAGATACGCAGTATTTT

V: TRBV29-1
size: NA
J: TRBJ1-2
D: NA
CDR3: CSVDRENQGLYTF
DNA: TGCAGCGTCGACAGAGAGAACCAGGGTTTATACACCTTC

V: TRBV7-9
size: few
J: TRBJ2-1
D: NA
CDR3: CASSLGHSGSSYNEQFF
DNA: TGTGCCAGCAGCTTAGGCCACAGCGGAAGCTCCTACAATGAGCAGTTCTTC

V: TRBV7-9
size: few
J: TRBJ2-3
D: NA
CDR3: CASRLGFSEEDTQYF
DNA: TGTGCCAGCAGGCTCGGATTCTCAGAGGAAGATACGCAGTATTTT

V: TRBV19
size: NA
J: TRBJ2-7
D: TRBD2
CDR3: CASSMLAGGTDEQYF
DNA: TGTGCCAGTAGTATGCTAGCGGGAGGGACCGACGAGCAGTACTTC

V: TRBV2
size: few
J: TRBJ1-1
D: NA
CDR3: CASSRVRVSEAFF
DNA: TGTGCCAGCAGTAGGGTCAGGGTTTCTGAAGCTTTCTTT

V: TRBV27
size: NA
J: TRBJ2-7
D: TRBD1
CDR3: CASSKTGAYEQYF
DNA: TGTGCCAGCAGTAAGACAGGGGCCTACGAGCAGTACTTC

V: TRBV5-1
size: NA
J: TRBJ2-3
D: TRBD2
CDR3: CASRRTSGSLVSTDTQYF
DNA: TGCGCCAGCAGGCGGACTAGCGGGAGTTTGGTGAGCACAGATACGCAGTATTTT

V: TRBV7-2
size: NA
J: TRBJ1-5
D: NA
CDR3: CASSLVPGGGQPQHF
DNA: TGTGCCAGCAGCTTAGTCCCGGGTGGGGGTCAGCCCCAGCATTTT

V: TRBV7-2
size: few
J: TRBJ1-1
D: NA
CDR3: CASTSEMNTEAFF
DNA: TGTGCCAGTACCTCGGAGATGAACACTGAAGCTTTCTTT

V: TRBV20-1
size: NA
J: TRBJ2-5
D: NA
CDR3: CSARGGSLMVGPPEAQYF
DNA: TGCAGTGCTAGAGGCGGGTCGCTGATGGTAGGACCCCCAGAGGCCCAGTACTTC

V: TRBV7-9
size: NA
J: TRBJ1-1
D: TRBD1
CDR3: CANSPGQGLNTEAFF
DNA: TGTGCCAACAGCCCGGGACAGGGCTTGAACACTGAAGCTTTCTTT

V: TRBV28
size: NA
J: TRBJ1-5
D: TRBD1
CDR3: CASSFSQGMYSNQPQHF
DNA: TGTGCCAGCAGTTTCTCACAGGGGATGTATAGCAATCAGCCCCAGCATTTT

V: TRBV29-1
size: few
J: TRBJ2-7
D: TRBD2
CDR3: CSVGGLAGSIKGEQYF
DNA: TGCAGCGTTGGGGGACTAGCGGGATCGATAAAGGGCGAGCAGTACTTC

V: TRBV24-1
size: NA
J: TRBJ2-5
D: TRBD2
CDR3: CATSDPSGPPETQYF
DNA: TGTGCCACCAGTGACCCTAGCGGACCGCCAGAGACCCAGTACTTC

V: TRBV20-1
size: many
J: TRBJ2-7
D: NA
CDR3: CSARSSYEQYF
DNA: TGCAGTGCTAGGTCCTCCTACGAGCAGTACTTC

V: TRBV9
size: NA
J: TRBJ1-2
D: NA
CDR3: CASSVGSLGPTLGDYGYTF
DNA: TGTGCCAGCAGCGTAGGAAGTTTAGGGCCGACCCTAGGCGACTATGGCTACACCTTC

V: TRBV7-2
size: NA
J: TRBJ2-5
D: NA
CDR3: CASSKAGTSETQYF
DNA: TGTGCCAGCAGCAAAGCTGGGACGTCAGAAACCCAGTACTTC

V: TRBV5-1
size: NA
J: TRBJ2-1
D: NA
CDR3: CASAPDLLSYNEQLF
DNA: TGCGCCAGTGCCCCAGACTTGTTATCCTACAATGAGCAGCTCTTC

V: TRBV9
size: few
J: TRBJ2-1
D: NA
CDR3: CASSVDPGIYNEQFF
DNA: TGTGCCAGCAGCGTAGATCCGGGGATCTACAATGAGCAGTTCTTC

V: TRBV7-2
size: few
J: TRBJ2-7
D: NA
CDR3: CASSLNMGGANEQYF
DNA: TGTGCCAGCAGCTTAAATATGGGGGGGGCTAACGAGCAGTACTTC

V: TRBV24-1
size: NA
J: TRBJ1-5
D: NA
CDR3: CATSGQGIGQPQHF
DNA: TGTGCCACCAGTGGCCAGGGGATTGGCCAGCCCCAGCATTTT

V: TRBV3-1
size: NA
J: TRBJ2-5
D: NA
CDR3: CASSSYEGTQYF
DNA: TGTGCCAGCAGCAGCTACGAAGGGACCCAGTACTTC

V: TRBV5-1
size: NA
J: TRBJ2-3
D: NA
CDR3: CASSLGDGSTDTQYF
DNA: TGCGCCAGCAGCCTCGGGGACGGTAGCACAGATACGCAGTATTTT

V: TRBV4-3
size: NA
J: TRBJ1-3
D: NA
CDR3: CASSQDWQVSGNTIYF
DNA: TGCGCCAGCAGCCAAGATTGGCAGGTCTCTGGAAACACCATATATTTT

V: TRBV6-2/TRBV6-3
size: NA
J: TRBJ2-7
D: NA
CDR3: CASIGVGLSYEQYF
DNA: TGTGCCAGCATTGGCGTGGGACTCTCCTACGAGCAGTACTTC